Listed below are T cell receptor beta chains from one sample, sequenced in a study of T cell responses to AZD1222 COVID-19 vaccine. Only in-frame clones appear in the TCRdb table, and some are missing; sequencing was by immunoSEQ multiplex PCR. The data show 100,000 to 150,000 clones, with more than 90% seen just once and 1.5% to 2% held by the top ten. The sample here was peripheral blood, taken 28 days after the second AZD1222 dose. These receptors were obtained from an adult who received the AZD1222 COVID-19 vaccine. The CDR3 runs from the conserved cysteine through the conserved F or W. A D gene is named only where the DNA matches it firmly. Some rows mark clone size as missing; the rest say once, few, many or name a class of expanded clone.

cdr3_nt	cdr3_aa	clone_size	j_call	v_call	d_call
TGTGCCAGCAGTTTATTTATCGAGGACAGGGGGCGCAATCAGCCCCAGCATTTT	CASSLFIEDRGRNQPQHF	.	TRBJ1-5	TRBV27	TRBD1
TGCAGTGCTAGTTGGGATGCGAACACTGAAGCTTTCTTT	CSASWDANTEAFF	few	TRBJ1-1	TRBV20-1	.
TGTGCCAGCACCGTTGGGTTGAACACTGAAGCTTTCTTT	CASTVGLNTEAFF	.	TRBJ1-1	TRBV14	.
TGTGCCTGCCGATTGAACACTGAAGCTTTCTTT	CACRLNTEAFF	.	TRBJ1-1	TRBV27	.
TGTGCCACCAGTGGTGCCAACGACAATGAGCAGTTCTTC	CATSGANDNEQFF	.	TRBJ2-1	TRBV24-1	.
TGTGCCAGCAGTTTATCCCTAATGGGGGAGCAGTTCTTC	CASSLSLMGEQFF	few	TRBJ2-1	TRBV12-3/TRBV12-4	.
TGTGCCAGTACCCCATACGGAGGGGCACTTAATAGCAATCAGCCCCAGCATTTT	CASTPYGGALNSNQPQHF	.	TRBJ1-5	TRBV19	.
TGTGCCAGCAGCCCGGCGAATATGAACACTGAAGCTTTCTTT	CASSPANMNTEAFF	.	TRBJ1-1	TRBV5-8	.
TGTGCCAGCAGCCCACAAACGAACACCGGGGAGCTGTTTTTT	CASSPQTNTGELFF	once	TRBJ2-2	TRBV3-1/TRBV3-2	.
TGCGCCAGCAGCTTGGGCAGCTCTGGAAACACCATATATTTT	CASSLGSSGNTIYF	once	TRBJ1-3	TRBV5-1	.
TGTGCCAGCAGTAAGACGGGGACTAGCGGGACCACCGGGGAGCTGTTTTTT	CASSKTGTSGTTGELFF	.	TRBJ2-2	TRBV2	TRBD2
TGTGCCAGCAGCGGCGCGGGGGACCCATCGCGGCATGGCTACACCTTC	CASSGAGDPSRHGYTF	few	TRBJ1-2	TRBV7-9	.
TGCGCCAGCAGCCTCACTCCGGGGGTTTACAATGAGCAGTTCTTC	CASSLTPGVYNEQFF	.	TRBJ2-1	TRBV5-1	.
TGTGCCATCAACGACGGGGAACGCGGCTACACCTTC	CAINDGERGYTF	.	TRBJ1-2	TRBV10-3	.
TGTGCCAGCAGCACGCCAACAGGGGGCCTGAGCAATCAGCCCCAGCATTTT	CASSTPTGGLSNQPQHF	.	TRBJ1-5	TRBV5-7	TRBD1
TGTGCCTGGAGTGTATCACCGGGGTTCTATAGCAATCAGCCCCAGCATTTT	CAWSVSPGFYSNQPQHF	.	TRBJ1-5	TRBV30	.
TGCAGCGTTGGAGCCCAGGGGGGGAGGTATGGCTACACCTTC	CSVGAQGGRYGYTF	.	TRBJ1-2	TRBV29-1	TRBD1
TGTGCCATCACCGAGTTGAACGGTAATGGCTACACCTTC	CAITELNGNGYTF	.	TRBJ1-2	TRBV10-3	.
TGTGCCAGCAGCTCGCCTTCGGCACCCTACGAGCAGTACTTC	CASSSPSAPYEQYF	.	TRBJ2-7	TRBV5-6	.
TGTGCCAGCAGCCAGCAGGGAGGAGATTATCAGCCCCAGCATTTT	CASSQQGGDYQPQHF	.	TRBJ1-5	TRBV3-1/TRBV3-2	.
TGTGCCAGCCTAGGACGGAATGAAAAACTGTTTTTT	CASLGRNEKLFF	.	TRBJ1-4	TRBV18	.
TGTGCCAGCAGATCCACGGAAGCTGGAAACACCATATATTTT	CASRSTEAGNTIYF	.	TRBJ1-3	TRBV2	.
TGTGCCAGCAGTTACGTGAGCCTAGCGGAGTACAATGAGCAGTTCTTC	CASSYVSLAEYNEQFF	.	TRBJ2-1	TRBV6-5	TRBD2
TGTGCCAGCAGCCGGGGGGACCAGCCCCAGCATTTT	CASSRGDQPQHF	.	TRBJ1-5	TRBV3-1/TRBV3-2	.
TGTGCCAGCTCACCCTCTGAAGGGGGCGGTGGGGCCAACGTCCTGACTTTC	CASSPSEGGGGANVLTF	.	TRBJ2-6	TRBV18	TRBD1
TGTGCCAGCAGCCCGGGACAGGGTGGTGAGACTGAAGCTTTCTTT	CASSPGQGGETEAFF	.	TRBJ1-1	TRBV3-1/TRBV3-2	TRBD1
TGTGCCAGCAGTTTAGTTTCAGTGGATCAGCCCCAGCATTTT	CASSLVSVDQPQHF	.	TRBJ1-5	TRBV27	.
TGTGCCAGCAGTTCCGACGGAGAGAATGAAAAACTGTTTTTT	CASSSDGENEKLFF	once	TRBJ1-4	TRBV6-6	.
TGCGCCAGCAGCCTCTCCCCAGCGGCGGGAGGGAACGGTGCCGGGGAGCTGTTTTTT	CASSLSPAAGGNGAGELFF	.	TRBJ2-2	TRBV4-1	TRBD2
TGTGCCAGCAGTTACTCGGGACTATCCTACAATGAGCAGTTCTTC	CASSYSGLSYNEQFF	.	TRBJ2-1	TRBV6-5	TRBD2
TGTGCCAGCAGACCATTGGGACAGGCACAAGATACGCAGTATTTT	CASRPLGQAQDTQYF	.	TRBJ2-3	TRBV6-5	TRBD1
TGTGCCAGCAGTGTAGGGCAATATCCTGAAGCTTTCTTT	CASSVGQYPEAFF	.	TRBJ1-1	TRBV2	.
TGCGCCAGCAGCTTTGGTACTAGCGGGGGTACAGATACGCAGTATTTT	CASSFGTSGGTDTQYF	.	TRBJ2-3	TRBV5-1	TRBD2
TGCGCCAGCAGCTTGGAGCCGGGGTGGAGCTATGGCTACACCTTC	CASSLEPGWSYGYTF	.	TRBJ1-2	TRBV5-1	.